Following are 14 T cell receptor beta chains from one sample sequenced in a study of PD-1 blockade in classical Hodgkin lymphoma. Profiling relied on immunoSEQ multiplex PCR, and the TCRdb table lists in-frame clones only, not all of them. The sample shows about 58,000 clones, under 95% of them seen only once. Each patient relapsed following autologous stem cell transplantation, and prior brentuximab vedotin exposure differed. The input for sequencing was peripheral blood mononuclear cells (PBMCs), taken before the second cycle of nivolumab. The receptors were gathered from a human donor with classical Hodgkin lymphoma.

The chain uses TRBV27 and TRBJ2-7; 7 bases line up with TRBD1. The ends lost 2 bases at V and 3 bases at J; junction bases unmatched: 7. Germline values: CDR1 MNHEY, CDR2 SMNVEV (reference sequence). CDR3 size: 15 residues. CDR3 in amino acids: CASSLAGTEHYEQYF. CDR3 nucleotides: TGTGCCAGCAGTTTAGCCGGGACAGAACACTACGAGCAGTACTTC.

CDR3 protein: CASSVRAGGPTYEQYF. As DNA, the CDR3 is TGTGCCAGCAGCGTCCGAGCGGGAGGCCCTACCTACGAGCAGTACTTC. V and J are TRBV9 and TRBJ2-7, with TRBD2 matching 9 bases. The CDR3 length is 16 residues. The V segment lost 2 bases and the J segment 2 bases; nucleotides outside the gene matches: 8. The germline V gene encodes CDR1 SGDLS and CDR2 YYNGEE.

The genes are TRBV27 and TRBJ2-2; D unclear. Trimming took off 7 bases at V and 1 base at J, with 7 bases between the two ends. The germline gives CDR1 MNHEY, CDR2 SMNVEV (reference sequence). This CDR3 has 13 amino acids. In nucleotides, the CDR3 is TGTGCCAGCATACGCGGGAACACCGGGGAGCTGTTTTTT. Its translation: CASIRGNTGELFF.

Concerning this clone itself: The sample carries other DNA sequences with the same CDR3. This sequence joins TRBV27 and TRBJ2-3; D gene ambiguous. V was clipped by 0 bases and J by 7 bases, with 14 bases between them. CDR3 size: 15 residues. CDR1 and CDR2 (germline): MNHEY, SMNVEV (reference sequence). The CDR3 nucleotides read TGTGCCAGCAGTTTATCGATGTCAGGCGGATATACGCAGTATTTT. It encodes CASSLSMSGGYTQYF.

The chain has TRBV7-6 and TRBJ2-5; D may correspond to TRBD1 or TRBD2 (6 bases each). V lost 4 bases to trimming and J lost 2 bases, with 14 bases between them. The length of the CDR3 is 15 residues. Per germline, CDR1 SGHVS and CDR2 FNYEAQ. DNA for the CDR3: TGTGCCAGCAGCTCAGGGGCAGGGAGGCAAGAGACCCAGTACTTC. This gives the protein CASSSGAGRQETQYF.

The CDR3 loop is CASSFPGDSPLHF. The DNA of the CDR3 is TGTGCCAGCAGCTTCCCGGGGGATTCACCCCTCCACTTT. V gene TRBV7-9 combines with J gene TRBJ1-6; TRBD1 might be the D (5 bases). The germline V gene encodes CDR1 SEHNR and CDR2 FQNEAQ (reference sequence). This CDR3 comprises 13 residues. Trimming took off 3 bases at V and 8 bases at J, with 8 bases between the two ends.

The J gene is TRBJ1-1, the V gene TRBV5-5; no definite D call. Per the germline V gene, CDR1 is SGHKS and CDR2 is YYEKEE (reference sequence). The CDR3 extends over 15 amino acids. V dropped 0 bases and J dropped 7 bases, with 16 bases sitting between them. The CDR3 coding sequence is TGTGCCAGCAGCTTGGGGACCGACCGCCTCTTTGAAGCTTTCTTT. Translated, it gives CASSLGTDRLFEAFF.

The V call is TRBV27, the J call TRBJ2-4; D is ambiguous. CDR3 size: 13 residues. V was trimmed by 9 bases and J by 1 base, leaving 10 bases between them. Germline CDR1 is MNHEY and CDR2 is SMNVEV (reference sequence). CDR3 in amino acids: CASSGVAKNIQYF. CDR3 bases: TGTGCCAGTAGTGGGGTGGCCAAAAACATTCAGTACTTC.

The gene calls are TRBV5-1 and TRBJ2-3; D is uncertain. This CDR3 spans 15 amino acids. CDR1 and CDR2 (germline): SGHRS, YFSETQ. V was clipped by 5 bases and J by 0 bases, with 13 bases between them. The CDR3 DNA is TGCGCCAGCAGATTAAGCAACCCTAGCACAGATACGCAGTATTTT. Its protein product is CASRLSNPSTDTQYF.

V and J are TRBV28 and TRBJ2-5, with D perhaps TRBD1 (6 bases). Trimming cost V 3 bases and J 5 bases, with 19 bases left between them. Germline values: CDR1 MDHEN, CDR2 SYDVKM. This CDR3 contains 16 residues. The CDR3 loop is CASSLNEGPQGETQYF. The CDR3 DNA reads TGTGCCAGCAGTTTGAACGAGGGGCCCCAGGGGGAGACCCAGTACTTC.

This clone was recorded once. This rearrangement joins TRBV7-8 to TRBJ1-6, with a weak D call TRBD1 (6 bases). V gave up 1 base and J gave up 7 bases, with 11 bases separating them. The length of the CDR3 is 15 residues. The V gene's germline CDR1 is SGHVS and CDR2 FQNEAQ. Written as DNA, the CDR3 is TGTGCCAGCAGCTTAGAGGGGGGGTACAATTCACCCCTCCACTTT. Translating it yields CASSLEGGYNSPLHF.

V usage is TRBV14 and J usage is TRBJ2-7; 8 bases line up with TRBD1. The J segment lost 6 bases and the V segment lost 1 base, leaving 8 bases of the junction unmatched. The CDR3 spans 15 residues. The germline CDR1 and CDR2 sequences are SGHDN and FVKESK. CDR3: CASSQGGRGPLEQYF. The CDR3 DNA sequence: TGTGCCAGCAGCCAAGGAGGCAGGGGGCCCCTCGAGCAGTACTTC. Supplemented by reference TRBV14 and TRBJ2-7, the full variable domain reads EAGVTQFPSHSVIEKGQTVTLRCDPISGHDNLYWYRRVMGKEIKFLLHFVKESKQDESGMPNNRFLAERTGGTYSTLKVQPAELEDSGVYFCASSQGGRGPLEQYFGPGTRLTVT.

The CDR3 reads CATSRDLSGRRSEQYF. CDR3 DNA sequence: TGTGCCACCAGCAGAGATCTTAGCGGGAGGCGTTCCGAGCAGTACTTC. The chain combines TRBV15 with TRBJ2-7, with 10 bases identical to TRBD2. CDR3 length equals 16 residues. The germline CDR1 and CDR2 sequences are LNHNV and YYDKDF (reference sequence). V was clipped by 0 bases and J by 6 bases; unmatched bases: 8.

The genes are TRBV18 and TRBJ2-7; 10 bases map to TRBD2. Germline CDR1 KGHSH, CDR2 LQKENI. The ends lost 3 bases at V and 0 bases at J; junction bases unmatched: 5. There are 16 residues in the CDR3. The DNA for the CDR3 is TGTGCCAGCTCACCCCAGACTAGCGGGCACTCCTACGAGCAGTACTTC. Translated, it gives CASSPQTSGHSYEQYF. The full variable domain, its missing parts supplied by reference TRBV18 and TRBJ2-7, is NAGVMQNPRHLVRRRGQEARLRCSPMKGHSHVYWYRQLPEEGLKFMVYLQKENIIDESGMPKERFSAEFPKEGPSILRIQQVVRGDSAAYFCASSPQTSGHSYEQYFGPGTRLTVT.